The 3 T cell receptor beta chains below come from one sample, sequenced in a study of T cells after yellow fever vaccination. TCRdb ran MiXCR on the 5' RACE reads and lists one entry per CDR3 protein. Of 250,000 to 400,000 distinct CDR3 sequences listed, over 3.5% are singletons. The input for sequencing was PBMCs, taken 5 days after the yellow fever booster vaccination. The receptors here all came from a young man who received the YFV17D yellow fever vaccine.

Only a few counts were recorded for this clonotype. The V and J genes are TRBV6-5 and TRBJ1-2, with D perhaps matching TRBD1 (5 bases). Trimming took 2 bases from V and 8 from J, leaving 15 bases between them. This CDR3 has 14 amino acids. Looked up from germline, CDR1 is MNHEY and CDR2 is SVGAGI. The CDR3: CASSYGTHAGGYTF. CDR3 bases: TGTGCCAGCAGTTACGGGACCCACGCGGGGGGCTACACCTTC.

This clonotype has a handful of counts. The chain recombines TRBV7-9 with TRBJ1-6; D unclear. Germline CDR1 reads SEHNR; CDR2 reads FQNEAQ (reference sequence). The V end lost 5 bases, the J end lost 2 bases, and 4 bases lay between the germline ends. The CDR3 extends over 13 amino acids. CDR3 bases: TGTGCCAGCAGCCGACCCTATAATTCACCCCTCCACTTT. It is translated as CASSRPYNSPLHF.

The table lists this clonotype with a few counts. The chain uses TRBV6-2 or TRBV6-3 and TRBJ2-1; D ambiguous. Per germline, CDR1 MNHEY and CDR2 SVGEGT. The V and J ends lost 2 bases and 7 bases respectively, with 6 bases between them. The CDR3 is 12 amino acids. CDR3: CASSYAVNEQFF. The DNA of the CDR3 is TGTGCCAGCAGTTACGCGGTGAATGAGCAGTTCTTC.